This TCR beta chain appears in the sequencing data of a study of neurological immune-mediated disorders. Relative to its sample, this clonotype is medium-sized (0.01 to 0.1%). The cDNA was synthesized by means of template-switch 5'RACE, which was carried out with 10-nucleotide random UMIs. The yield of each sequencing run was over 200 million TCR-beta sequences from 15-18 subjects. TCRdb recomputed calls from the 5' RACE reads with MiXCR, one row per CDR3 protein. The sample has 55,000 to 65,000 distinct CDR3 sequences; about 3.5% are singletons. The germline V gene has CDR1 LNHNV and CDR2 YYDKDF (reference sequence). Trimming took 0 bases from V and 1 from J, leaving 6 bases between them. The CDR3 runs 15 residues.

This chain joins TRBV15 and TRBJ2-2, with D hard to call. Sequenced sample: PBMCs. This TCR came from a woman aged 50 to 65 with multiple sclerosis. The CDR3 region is CATSRDLQNTGELFF. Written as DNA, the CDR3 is TGTGCCACCAGCAGAGATCTACAGAACACCGGGGAGCTGTTTTTT. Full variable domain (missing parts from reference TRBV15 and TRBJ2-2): DAMVIQNPRYQVTQFGKPVTLSCSQTLNHNVMYWYQQKSSQAPKLLFHYYDKDFNNEADTPDNFQSRRPNTSFCFLDIRSPGLGDTAMYLCATSRDLQNTGELFFGEGSRLTVL.